The T cell receptor beta chain described here comes from a study of cytomegalovirus exposure and HLA in healthy donors (dated by TCRdb to 2016 to 2017). About the study as a whole: An earlier analysis of approximately 640 of the donors reported 276 Gb of sequence data and some 100 million unique TCR beta sequences from 150 million to 200 million T cells. A later analysis re-analyzed previously published TCR beta repertoires from approximately 670 donors and added high-resolution HLA genotyping to study TCR occurrence patterns. An earlier analysis of approximately 500 of the donors applied high-throughput TCR beta sequencing to assess whether each TCR beta V gene segment acted as functional or pseudogenic. Rather than using new phenotypic data, the later analysis identified candidate immune exposures from TCR beta sequences and from how often those sequences occurred across donors. The study aimed to test whether cataloging public T cell receptors could reveal signatures of past pathogen exposure. To predict cytomegalovirus infection status, the study brought together high-throughput TCR immunosequencing, statistical association of individual TCRs with disease status, and machine learning. The study profiled the T cell repertoires of under 850 subjects by immunosequencing and related them to cytomegalovirus serostatus. All discovery cohort repertoires had been generated using a single sequencing platform. Four to six DR-DQ haplotypes were handled as single units for association and clustering, since linkage in the cohort was strong. The number of typed donors differed by locus: roughly 620-640 for A, B, C, DRB1 and DQB1; approximately 520 for DQA1; 606 for DPA1; and around 490 for DPB1. Genome-wide SNP genotypes for about 55% of the roughly 670 donors were used in a later genetic analysis, which treated that subset as a discovery cohort. Along with the approximately 650-subject first cohort, a separate validation cohort of about 110 different subjects was used. Class I and class II HLA loci were covered by the typing at four-digit resolution. The genetic ancestry cluster associated with self-reported Caucasian donors included about four fifths of the roughly 410 genotyped donors. Alongside the repertoire data, information on donor age, sex, ethnicity and CMV serostatus was compiled. An early release that covered fewer than 800 HLA-typed donors contained around 330 gigabases of sequencing data and about 84 million unique TCR sequences. Among 398 genotyped donors of the cohort, an average of about 240,000 unique TCR beta nucleotide sequences were sequenced per donor, about a sixth of them non-productive. The investigation overall reported the following: The earlier analysis of some 560 of the donors excluded 15 to 20 rarely observed V segments, including chromosome 9 orphons, because counts were too low. The presence/absence analyses assumed that sequencing depth was roughly uniform across donors, and that assumption may not be true. According to the authors, the approach could potentially be generalized to other disease states and immunological phenotypes. In an earlier analysis of fewer than 750 of the donors, most TCR beta V segments were observed in productive rearrangements about 90% or about 30% of the time, broadly matching IMGT annotations. Because some donors lacked HLA typing at each locus, the association tests relied only on the typed subset. A later genetic analysis reported fewer N-insertions in productive TCRs among donors in an Asian-associated ancestry cluster than the approximately 670-donor mean. The classifier was reported to diagnose cytomegalovirus status with high specificity and sensitivity in both the original cohort and the validation cohort. Correlated functional status among segregating V segments might reflect linkage disequilibrium, but an unknown experimental factor could not be ruled out. The study listed approximately 150 TCR beta chains as associated with cytomegalovirus. In a later analysis, TCR association rates were found to vary across HLA loci, with the most associated TCRs seen for DRB1 alleles and the fewest for HLA-C alleles. In this cohort, only TCR beta chains were sequenced, and detectable features were limited by the absence of alpha or paired-chain data. For the cohort, immune exposure information was limited to CMV serostatus. A later analysis found that HLA-associated TCR beta chains were more clonally expanded and had lower generation probabilities than equally common non-associated chains. A cluster of highly shared sequence variants was judged likely to represent a technical artifact of the sequencing pipeline. Most CMV-associated TCR beta chains appeared to be HLA-restricted in a later analysis, and the HLA associations seemed to be driven largely by CMV exposure. A further reported finding was that TCR beta sequences accurately predicted the HLA-A and HLA-B alleles for most subjects in the first cohort. An association between a missense DCLRE1C variant and V-gene and J-gene trimming of TCR beta chains was found in a later genetic analysis and replicated in an independent cohort. Assigning TCR associations to individual alleles was difficult when HLA alleles, especially DR and DQ, strongly co-occurred. At a false discovery rate of 0.05, a later analysis linked under 20,000 TCR beta sequences to specific HLA alleles. A few of the identified cytomegalovirus-associated TCR beta chains were confirmed in vitro to be specific for cytomegalovirus antigens. Most TCR sequences were observed very rarely across donors, whereas some public TCRs were present in many individuals. A later analysis reported that several top co-occurrence clusters appeared linked to parvovirus B19, influenza, CMV and Epstein-Barr virus.

As for this clone: Its antigen remains unidentified. Base-call qualities are not available, and no considerably larger clone is one nucleotide away.

Library preparation was by the immunoSEQ multiplex PCR assay. For the multiplex PCR, a mixture combining 60 forward primers for TCR Vbeta segments and 13 reverse primers for TCR Jbeta segments was used. Amplification of the CDR3 region of rearranged TCR beta genes was performed with a multiplex PCR assay on genomic DNA. The Illumina HiSeq System was used to sequence the amplified TCR beta libraries as 87-base-pair reads. The authors processed their data as follows. A later analysis tallied around 82 million unique TCR beta chains across the 700 or so repertoires, and about 12 million of those chains were shared by two or more donors. Raw reads were error-corrected and collapsed into unique sequences with a nearest-neighbor algorithm that merged closely related sequences to remove PCR and sequencing errors. To assign V, D and J gene segments, CDR3 sequences were aligned to IMGT reference sequences. Each retained sequence needed at least a six-nucleotide match to both a V gene segment and a J gene segment. A rearrangement counted as productive if the CDR3 had no stop codons and remained in frame with V and J, and every other rearrangement counted as non-productive. Following IMGT convention, CDR3 was defined as the stretch from the second conserved V-encoded cysteine to the conserved J-encoded phenylalanine. The earlier analysis of 587 of the donors excluded sequences that lacked an unambiguous match to a single V gene segment. An earlier analysis of around 600 of the donors classified V segments as functional when productive rearrangements were above 56.7% and as segregating when the standard deviation between donors was above 5%. To diagnose cytomegalovirus status from the catalog of TCR beta chain sequences, a statistical classification framework was built. In a later analysis, V and J genes were assigned by comparing TCR nucleotide sequences against IMGT/GENE-DB human TR gene sequences. The TCRdist pipeline was used in a later analysis to assign CDR3 sequences and most-parsimonious VDJ recombination scenarios. A later analysis defined each TCR beta chain by its CDR3 amino acid sequence plus V-gene family, and excluded reads lacking a unique V-gene family. As a way to deal with suspected cross-contamination and a sequencing artifact, a later analysis dropped under 600 nucleotide sequences that were highly shared and had low generation probability. In a later analysis, a clonal expansion index was calculated for each public chain from normalized within-repertoire ranks of inferred template counts. In a later analysis, generation probabilities were computed with a VDJ recombination model fitted to out-of-frame rearrangements, and the resulting probabilities were checked against IGoR. A later analysis scored TCR-TCR, TCR-HLA and TCR-CMV co-occurrence with hypergeometric tests, applying a repertoire-size bias correction to TCR pairs. A later analysis estimated false discovery rates by permuting HLA or CMV assignments 20 times. In a later analysis, co-occurring TCRs were grouped using DBSCAN, and TCRdist sequence similarity was added for clustering within HLA-allele-positive subsets. For co-occurrence clustering, repertoires with fewer than 30,000 or more than 120,000 public chains were excluded, along with five repertoires with anomalous nucleotide sharing. This immuneACCESS table, as held by TCRdb, lists in-frame sequences with V and J called but not all clones. Of the missing ones, under half trace to an unresolved V gene in checked studies; the others have no known cause. V, J and clone size are those of that table, while D and trimming were read from the DNA. A total of over 150,000 clones appear in this sample, 70% to 90% of them only once. The ten most abundant clones make up 2.2% of the sample.

The cohort comprised under 700 healthy bone marrow donors. At the time of sampling, all cohort members were nominally healthy, though unrecorded immune exposures were likely present. The donor tested CMV seronegative and was one of the 352 seronegative cohort members. A peripheral blood sample was provided by each donor, and peripheral blood mononuclear cells were used for TCR beta sequencing. The Qiagen DNeasy Blood Extraction Kit was used to extract genomic DNA from the blood cell samples. This receptor was taken from a woman aged 25 to 39 in good health and CMV-seronegative. Source material: PBMCs.

The CDR3 protein is CASSLGQGMSGELFF. The DNA sequence is as follows: TGTGCCAGCAGCTTAGGTCAGGGGATGAGCGGGGAGCTGTTTTTT. The chain employs TRBV7-2 and TRBJ2-2; TRBD1 is perhaps the D gene, given 6 matching bases. The V end loses 1 base and the J end loses 7 bases, and a stretch of 13 bases separates them. The germline V gene gives CDR1 as SGHTA and CDR2 as FQGNSA. The CDR3 goes from the cysteine to the phenylalanine over 15 residues. The CDR3 DNA has 45 bases and is translated from base 1.